A single TCR beta chain is shown here with its context. As yet, its antigen is unknown. The V and J ends lost 4 bases and 2 bases respectively, with 10 bases between them. This CDR3 spans 14 amino acids. Germline V gene sequence: CDR1 SGHDN, CDR2 FVKESK. The second PCR ran about 6 to 11 cycles with a sample-barcoded 5' primer and J-beta primers. Each cDNA molecule received a tag from a template-switch adaptor that had 12 random nucleotides. TCRdb re-called the 5' RACE reads through MiXCR, storing one row per CDR3 protein. The repertoire consists of roughly 500,000 distinct CDR3 sequences, with roughly 29% occurring once and the leading ten covering about 18%. The record originates from a study of blood T cells in healthy people across ages. Whole-study results and caveats: In older individuals, TCR beta diversity per million T cells was lower, falling roughly linearly with age.

Every sample yielded at least 6 million isolated PBMCs. The sequencing sample was made of blood. This TCR was sampled from a woman between 65 and 79 years old in good health. The rearrangement uses TRBV14 and TRBJ2-3; either TRBD1 or TRBD2 may supply D (5 bases each). CDR3 in DNA: TGTGCCAGCAGCCGATTGGGGGACACAGATACGCAGTATTTT. It encodes CASSRLGDTDTQYF.